Each of the 8 T cell receptor beta chains below was sequenced from the same sample in a study of T cell responses to AZD1222 COVID-19 vaccine. The table came from immunoSEQ multiplex PCR; TCRdb's copy has only in-frame clones and leaves some out. The sample includes approximately 150,000 clones, just under 95% of them seen just once. Sequenced material: peripheral blood, taken on day 0 of AZD1222 vaccination. The origin of the receptors is an adult in good health.

This clone was seen more than once but under ten times. V and J are TRBV30 and TRBJ1-2, with a weak D call TRBD1 (6 bases). The length of the CDR3 is 12 residues. Trimming left V 4 bases short and J 3 bases short, with 9 bases between. CDR1 and CDR2 from the germline V gene are GTSNPN and SVGIG (reference sequence). The CDR3 sequence is CAWTRGDYGYTF. CDR3 coding DNA: TGTGCCTGGACCAGGGGCGACTATGGCTACACCTTC.

The rearrangement links TRBV10-2 to TRBJ2-7; D remains unclear. This CDR3 comprises 14 residues. The germline V gene has CDR1 WSHSY and CDR2 SAAADI. V lost 3 bases and J lost 2, with 11 bases in between. The CDR3 here is CASSESPGTYEQYF. For the CDR3, the DNA is TGCGCCAGCAGTGAAAGCCCTGGTACCTACGAGCAGTACTTC.

The chain joins TRBV7-3 to TRBJ2-3; no definite D call. The V end was cut by 2 bases, the J end by 3 bases, with 9 bases between. This CDR3 is 14 amino acids long. Germline V CDR1 and CDR2: SGHTA, FQGTGA. The CDR3 coding sequence is TGTGCCAGCAGCTTAGATGCCGGGACAGATACGCAGTATTTT. This translates into CASSLDAGTDTQYF.

This clone has ten or more counts. The genes are TRBV10-1 and TRBJ1-4; D is unresolved. The CDR3 is 14 amino acids. V was cut by 6 bases and J by 0 bases, with 8 bases left in between. From germline, CDR1 is WNHNN and CDR2 SYGVQD (reference sequence). CDR3 region: CASRGFPTNEKLFF. The CDR3 DNA follows: TGCGCCAGCAGGGGGTTCCCAACTAATGAAAAACTGTTTTTT.

This chain uses TRBV3-1 (or the pseudogene TRBV3-2) with TRBJ1-6; D might be TRBD1 (5 bases). V lost 7 bases and J lost 10, with 20 bases in between. CDR1 and CDR2 from the germline V gene are LGHDT and YNNKEL (reference sequence). This CDR3 has 15 amino acids. The CDR3: CASTPGNFKKSPLHF. CDR3 coding DNA: TGTGCCAGCACCCCAGGGAACTTTAAGAAATCACCCCTCCACTTT.

The genes are TRBV7-2 and TRBJ1-2, with TRBD1 matching over 9 bases. In germline, CDR1 is SGHTA, CDR2 FQGNSA. The CDR3 totals 15 residues. With V trimmed by 4 bases and J by 0 bases, 3 bases remained unmatched. The CDR3 spells CASSYRDRANYGYTF. In DNA, the CDR3 is TGTGCCAGCAGCTACCGGGACAGGGCTAACTATGGCTACACCTTC. Using reference TRBV7-2 and TRBJ1-2 for the parts outside the CDR3, the full variable domain is GAGVSQSPSNKVTEKGKDVELRCDPISGHTALYWYRQSLGQGLEFLIYFQGNSAPDKSGLPSDRFSAERTGGSVSTLTIQRTQQEDSAVYLCASSYRDRANYGYTFGSGTRLTVV.

This sequence joins TRBV14 and TRBJ2-7; D could derive from TRBD1 or TRBD2 (5 bases each). The CDR3 loop spans 13 amino acids. V lost 5 bases to trimming and J lost 5 bases, with 13 bases between them. The germline gives CDR1 SGHDN, CDR2 FVKESK. This chain's CDR3 is CASSYGGSHEQYF. CDR3 coding DNA: TGTGCCAGCAGCTATGGGGGATCCCACGAGCAGTACTTC.

The chain has TRBV5-1 and TRBJ1-2; TRBD1 agrees at 8 bases. The germline V gene encodes CDR1 SGHRS and CDR2 YFSETQ. The CDR3 sequence is 13 residues long. V was clipped by 4 bases and J by 5 bases; unmatched bases: 4. This CDR3 is CASSEDRVYGYTF. CDR3 bases: TGCGCCAGCAGCGAGGACAGGGTTTATGGCTACACCTTC. Supplemented by reference TRBV5-1 and TRBJ1-2, the full variable domain reads KAGVTQTPRYLIKTRGQQVTLSCSPISGHRSVSWYQQTPGQGLQFLFEYFSETQRNKGNFPGRFSGRQFSNSRSEMNVSTLELGDSALYLCASSEDRVYGYTFGSGTRLTVV.